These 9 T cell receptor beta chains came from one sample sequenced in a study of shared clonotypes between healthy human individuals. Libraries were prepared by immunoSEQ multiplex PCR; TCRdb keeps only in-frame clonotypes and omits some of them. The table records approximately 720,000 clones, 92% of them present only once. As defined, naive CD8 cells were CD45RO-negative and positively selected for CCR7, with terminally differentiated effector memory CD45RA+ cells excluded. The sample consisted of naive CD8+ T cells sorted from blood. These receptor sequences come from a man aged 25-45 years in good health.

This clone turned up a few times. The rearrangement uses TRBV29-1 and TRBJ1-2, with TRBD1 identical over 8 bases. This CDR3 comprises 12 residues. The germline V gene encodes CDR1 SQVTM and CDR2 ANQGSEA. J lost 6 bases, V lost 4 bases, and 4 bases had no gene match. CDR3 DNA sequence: TGCAGCGTTGTTACAGGGGGTGATGGCTACACCTTC. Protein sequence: CSVVTGGDGYTF.

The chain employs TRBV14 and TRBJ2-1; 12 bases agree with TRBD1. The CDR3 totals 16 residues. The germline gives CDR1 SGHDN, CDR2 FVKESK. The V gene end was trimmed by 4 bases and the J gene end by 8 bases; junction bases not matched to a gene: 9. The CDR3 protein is CASSLAGQGAQYEQFF. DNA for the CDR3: TGTGCCAGCAGCCTAGCGGGACAGGGGGCGCAGTATGAGCAGTTCTTC.

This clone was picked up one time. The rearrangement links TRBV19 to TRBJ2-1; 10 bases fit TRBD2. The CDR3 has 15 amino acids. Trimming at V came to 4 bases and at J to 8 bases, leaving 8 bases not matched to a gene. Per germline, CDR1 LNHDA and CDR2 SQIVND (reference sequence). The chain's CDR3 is CASSSPGTSVHEQFF. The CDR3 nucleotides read TGTGCCAGTAGTAGCCCCGGGACTAGCGTTCATGAGCAGTTCTTC.

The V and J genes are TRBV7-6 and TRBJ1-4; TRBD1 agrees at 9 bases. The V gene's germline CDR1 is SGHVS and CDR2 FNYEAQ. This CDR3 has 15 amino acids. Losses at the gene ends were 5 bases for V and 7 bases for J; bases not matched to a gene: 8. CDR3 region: CASSHEQGAGEKLFF. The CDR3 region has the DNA TGTGCCAGCAGCCACGAACAGGGGGCGGGTGAAAAACTGTTTTTT.

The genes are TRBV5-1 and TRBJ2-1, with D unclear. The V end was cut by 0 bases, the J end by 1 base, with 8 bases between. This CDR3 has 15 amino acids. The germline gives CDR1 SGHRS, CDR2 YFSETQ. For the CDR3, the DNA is TGCGCCAGCAGCTTGGAGGTAGGTTCCTACAATGAGCAGTTCTTC. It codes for CASSLEVGSYNEQFF.

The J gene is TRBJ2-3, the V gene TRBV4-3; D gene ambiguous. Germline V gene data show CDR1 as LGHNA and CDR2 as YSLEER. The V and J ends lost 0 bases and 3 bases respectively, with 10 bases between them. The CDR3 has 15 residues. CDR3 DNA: TGCGCCAGCAGCCAAGACGTGAGGTCAACAGATACGCAGTATTTT. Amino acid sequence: CASSQDVRSTDTQYF.

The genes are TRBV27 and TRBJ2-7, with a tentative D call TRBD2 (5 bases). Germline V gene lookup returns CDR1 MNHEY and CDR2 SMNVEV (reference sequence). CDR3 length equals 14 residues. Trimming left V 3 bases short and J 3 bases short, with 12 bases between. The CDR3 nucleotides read TGTGCCAGCAGTTTGCCCGGGGTCCTCTACGAGCAGTACTTC. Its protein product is CASSLPGVLYEQYF.

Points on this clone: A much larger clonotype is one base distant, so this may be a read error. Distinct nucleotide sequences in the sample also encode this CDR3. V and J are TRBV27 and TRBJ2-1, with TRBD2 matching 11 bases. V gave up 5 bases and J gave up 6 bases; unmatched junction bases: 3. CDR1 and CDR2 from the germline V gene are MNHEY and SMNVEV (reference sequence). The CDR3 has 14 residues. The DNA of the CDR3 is TGTGCCAGCAGTGTCGGGACTAGCGGCAATGAGCAGTTCTTC. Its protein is CASSVGTSGNEQFF.

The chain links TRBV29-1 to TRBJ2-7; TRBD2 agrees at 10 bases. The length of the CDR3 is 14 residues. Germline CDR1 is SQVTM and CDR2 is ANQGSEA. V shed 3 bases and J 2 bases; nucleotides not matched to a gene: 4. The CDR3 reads CSVDGLADTYEQYF. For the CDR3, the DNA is TGCAGCGTTGATGGACTAGCGGACACCTACGAGCAGTACTTC.